This T cell receptor (beta chain) stems from a study of cytomegalovirus exposure and HLA in healthy donors. Study-wide findings and caveats: Because they were indistinguishable, some V segments, including TRBV6-2 and TRBV6-3, were excluded. Most of the TCR beta V segments (in an earlier analysis) were productive either about 87% or about 30% of the time. An observed cluster of highly shared sequence variants was recorded as a likely sequencing artifact.

CDR1 is SGHTS, CDR2 YDEGEE, per germline. V gave up 2 bases and J gave up 6 bases, with 16 bases separating them. The CDR3 spans 15 residues. Comments on this clone: Antigen unknown.

PCR employed 60 Vbeta and 13 Jbeta primers. Method: immunoSEQ multiplex PCR; TCRdb's copy keeps in-frame clones and lacks some. The sample gives some 90,000 clones, roughly 86% of which show up once; approximately 10% is in the top ten. This clonotype was obtained from a human donor in good health. Sequencing was carried out using PBMCs. V gene TRBV5-8 combines with J gene TRBJ2-3; D is perhaps TRBD1 (5 bases). The CDR3 coding sequence is TGTGCCAGCAGCTTTGGACACCCAAAGAGTGATACGCAGTATTTT. Translation: CASSFGHPKSDTQYF.